What follows is one T cell receptor (beta chain) and its context. This sample stems from a study of PD-L1 blockade in urothelial cancer. About the study: Tumor samples had a median of roughly 1,500 T cells.

CDR3 length: 17 residues. CDR1 SGHDN and CDR2 FVKESK come from the germline V gene. The J segment lost 4 bases and the V segment lost 4 bases, leaving 13 bases of the junction unmatched. This table comes from immunoSEQ multiplex PCR, and its TCRdb copy is limited to in-frame clones, with some not included. Of fewer than 2,000 clones in the sample, 30% to 40% were seen once. This TCR derives from a man aged 55-75 years with urothelial cancer. This material consisted of tumor tissue, taken before atezolizumab (anti-PD-L1) treatment. V is TRBV14 and J is TRBJ1-1, with 9 bases matching TRBD1. This CDR3 is CASSRVPGQGPSTEAFF. The CDR3 bases are TGTGCCAGCAGCCGCGTCCCGGGACAGGGTCCGTCCACTGAAGCTTTCTTT.